This T cell receptor (beta chain) comes out of a study of blood T cell repertoires in COVID-19 (dated by TCRdb to about 2020). Regarding the study in general: Samples from collaborators originated in the United States, Italy and Spain and spanned both the acute and convalescent phases of COVID-19. The material from the prospective study consisted of cDNA or gDNA derived from T cells, B-cell-depleted T cells, or PBMCs. Where available, HLA class I and class II types were obtained from metadata supplied by the sample provider rather than from assay-based typing. Sample metadata almost always included a de-identified subject ID, COVID-19 status, age in years and sex. Subjects who had been exposed to COVID-19, were actively infected with it, or had recovered from it provided the deeply sampled blood TCRbeta repertoires that made up the dataset. The repertoires were made available in a free public database intended to serve as a resource for research on the immune response to SARS-CoV-2. Samples came from the ongoing ImmuneRACE study (first 160 participants) plus 1,254 subjects from 6 global collaborators. Broader findings and caveats from the paper: The amount of clinical and demographic metadata varied by source and participant and was provided uncurated.

Enrolling through a virtual design, the prospective study's participants ranged in age from roughly 18 to 90 years and lived across roughly 23 United States geographic areas. In the prospective study, cohorts were assigned on the basis of participant-reported clinical history obtained from a screening survey and a study questionnaire. Recovered participants in ImmuneRACE Cohort 3 were defined by two consecutive negative NP/OP PCR tests, clearance by a healthcare professional, or resolution of symptoms. Each participant in the prospective study had whole blood, serum and a nasopharyngeal or oropharyngeal swab collected by mobile phlebotomists. Additional blood draws and questionnaires over an approximately two-month period could optionally be provided by prospective study participants. Prospective study blood samples were shipped either frozen or at room temperature before DNA extraction. TCRbeta CDR3 regions were amplified from genomic DNA by means of the immunoSEQ Assay, a bias-controlled multiplex PCR. On the authors' methods: The number of nucleated cells in each sample was estimated by amplification of reference gene primers within the assay. Sequence reads were collapsed and filtered to measure the absolute abundance of every unique TCRbeta CDR3 rearrangement. For each sample, productive Simpson clonality was calculated as the square root of Simpson's diversity index across productive rearrangements. TCRdb carries this immuneACCESS record with in-frame sequences only. Its versions omit some clonotypes, under half of them owing to an unresolved V gene in the studies checked, with the rest unexplained. V and J calls and clone size are as listed in that table; D and trimming were resolved from the DNA. A total of some 300,000 clones appear in this sample, roughly 91% of them only once. The ten largest make up roughly a tenth of the sample.

Note on this clone: No cognate antigen has been identified for it. Per-base quality was not reported, and no clone a single base away is much larger than it.

The CDR3 starts with the cysteine, ends with the phenylalanine, and has 14 residues. The read is trimmed to its CDR3 DNA, 42 bases read in frame from base 1. Between the V and J ends, shortened by 6 bases and 0 bases respectively, the junction contains 14 bases. CDR1 SQVTM and CDR2 ANQGSEA were looked up in the germline V gene. This receptor was obtained from a woman in her twenties or thirties who had recovered from COVID-19. Recombination linked TRBV29-1 to TRBJ1-1; a tentative D call is TRBD1 (5 bases match). Sample: PBMCs or T cells enriched from blood (not recorded which). The DNA reads TGCAGCGTGGCTGACAGAGCTTTGAACACTGAAGCTTTCTTT. Translated, this is CSVADRALNTEAFF.